Below are 26 T cell receptor beta chains sequenced from a single sample in a study of CD8+ T cells in alopecia areata. The sequencing template was cDNA reverse transcribed from extracted RNA. The data were produced by immunoSEQ multiplex PCR, yet TCRdb's version contains in-frame clones alone and is incomplete. The table lists about 110,000 clones, around 50% of them singletons. Documented treatment: oral pan-JAK inhibitor, 5-10 mg twice daily. Material: CD8+ T cells sorted from blood, obtained at week 24, from a patient treated with tofacitinib. The receptor set was obtained from a human donor with alopecia areata.

The chain employs TRBV6-5 and TRBJ1-5, with 8 bases aligning to TRBD1. The CDR3 runs 14 residues. With 6 bases clipped from V and 7 bases from J, the junction kept 8 bases outside the gene matches. Per the germline V gene, CDR1 is MNHEY and CDR2 is SVGAGI. The CDR3 protein is CASSIGQGGQPQHF. The CDR3 nucleotides read TGTGCCAGCAGCATTGGACAGGGTGGCCAGCCCCAGCATTTT.

This clone was detected only a few times. This sequence joins TRBV4-3 and TRBJ1-1; D possibly corresponds to TRBD1 (6 bases). Germline V gene data show CDR1 as LGHNA and CDR2 as YSLEER. V lost 2 bases and J lost 2, with 9 bases in between. This CDR3 region has 14 residues. CDR3 nucleotides: TGCGCCAGCAGCCAAACACAGGGAAACACTGAAGCTTTCTTT. This sequence encodes CASSQTQGNTEAFF.

This clone was seen only once. This chain connects TRBV6-5 to TRBJ2-1, with TRBD2 matching 10 bases. Germline lookup yields CDR1 MNHEY and CDR2 SVGAGI. With 0 bases clipped from V and 2 bases from J, the junction kept 1 base outside the gene matches. CDR3 length: 16 residues. CDR3 coding DNA: TGTGCCAGCAGTTACTCGCTAGCGGGGGCCTACAATGAGCAGTTCTTC. This sequence encodes CASSYSLAGAYNEQFF.

The chain recombines TRBV19 with TRBJ1-5, with D possibly TRBD1 on 6 matching bases. V lost 4 bases and J 3 bases, leaving 16 bases between the germline ends. CDR1 is LNHDA, CDR2 SQIVND, per germline (reference sequence). The CDR3 runs to 16 residues. CDR3 bases: TGTGCCAGTAGTAGAACAGGGACGAGTGACAATCAGCCCCAGCATTTT. This translates into CASSRTGTSDNQPQHF.

The chain combines TRBV7-6 with TRBJ2-5; D not resolved. CDR1 and CDR2 (germline): SGHVS, FNYEAQ. The CDR3 is made up of 14 amino acids. V was clipped by 0 bases and J by 0 bases, with 5 bases between them. The CDR3 loop reads CASSLARNQETQYF. CDR3 DNA sequence: TGTGCCAGCAGCTTAGCCCGGAACCAAGAGACCCAGTACTTC.

This clone has just one count. The genes are TRBV5-1 and TRBJ1-1; D is undetermined. The CDR3 is 13 residues long. V was pared by 2 bases and J by 4 bases, with 9 bases between. Germline V gene data show CDR1 as SGHRS and CDR2 as YFSETQ. The CDR3 DNA sequence: TGCGCCAGCAGCTTTCAGGTGGGCACTGAAGCTTTCTTT. Translation gives CASSFQVGTEAFF.

This clone has a handful of counts. The CDR3 here is CASSPSDRNAAKNIQYF. CDR3 DNA sequence: TGCGCCAGCAGCCCGTCGGACAGGAACGCCGCTAAAAACATTCAGTACTTC. This chain connects TRBV5-1 to TRBJ2-4; 7 positions match TRBD1. Germline CDR1 reads SGHRS; CDR2 reads YFSETQ. The CDR3 runs 17 residues. With 4 bases clipped from V and 4 bases from J, the junction kept 14 bases outside the gene matches.

As for this clone: This CDR3 is also generated by other DNA sequences in the sample. The rearrangement uses TRBV27 and TRBJ2-6; unclear D gene. V was trimmed by 3 bases and J by 1 base, leaving 10 bases between them. This CDR3 spans 16 amino acids. Germline CDR1 is MNHEY and CDR2 is SMNVEV (reference sequence). CDR3 amino acids: CASSLIGSSGANVLTF. The CDR3 coding sequence is TGTGCCAGCAGTTTGATAGGGTCTTCTGGGGCCAACGTCCTGACTTTC.

At least ten counts were recorded for this clone. This sequence joins TRBV6-4 and TRBJ1-5, with TRBD1 identical over 8 bases. Germline values: CDR1 MRHNA, CDR2 SNTAGT. CDR3 length: 15 residues. J lost 1 base, V lost 6 bases, and 5 bases had no gene match. CDR3 DNA: TGTGCCAGCAGCTCACAGGGGGGAAGCAATCAGCCCCAGCATTTT. It encodes CASSSQGGSNQPQHF.

V usage is TRBV5-1 and J usage is TRBJ2-1; 7 nucleotides match TRBD2. Germline values: CDR1 SGHRS, CDR2 YFSETQ. CDR3 size: 15 residues. The junction had 6 bases not matched to a gene; V was cut back by 2 bases and J by 4 bases. The CDR3 region has the DNA TGCGCCAGCAGCTTTTGGGACTATCCATACAATGAGCAGTTCTTC. Translation gives CASSFWDYPYNEQFF.

The chain carries TRBV25-1 and TRBJ1-2; D remains ambiguous. The CDR3 totals 12 residues. Germline CDR1 is MGHDK and CDR2 is SYGVNS. Trimming stripped 6 bases from V and 8 bases from J, with 13 bases between. CDR3 nucleotide sequence: TGTGCCAGCAGCATAAAAAAGGGAGGCTACACCTTC. This codes for CASSIKKGGYTF.

This clone was counted only a few times. Here the CDR3 DNA reads TGCGCCAGCAGCTCGGACACCAATGAGCAGTTCTTC. Translated, it gives CASSSDTNEQFF. This chain joins TRBV5-1 and TRBJ2-1, with D perhaps matching TRBD1 (5 bases). The CDR3 runs 12 residues. Trimming shortened V by 3 bases and J by 6 bases, and 7 bases separated the two germline ends. CDR1 and CDR2 from the germline V gene are SGHRS and YFSETQ.

This clone was seen a few times. The V and J genes are TRBV7-9 and TRBJ1-5, with a possible D match to TRBD1 (6 bases). Between the trimmed V and J ends, which lost 1 base and 3 bases, there was a span of 10 bases. CDR1 is SEHNR and CDR2 is FQNEAQ in the germline V gene (reference sequence). CDR3 length equals 15 residues. In nucleotides, the CDR3 is TGTGCCAGCAGCTTAGGACAGGAAAACAATCAGCCCCAGCATTTT. Amino acid sequence: CASSLGQENNQPQHF.

This clone was counted between two and nine times. The genes are TRBV27 and TRBJ1-5, with D perhaps TRBD1 (6 bases). The CDR3 runs 13 residues. Germline CDR1 is MNHEY and CDR2 is SMNVEV (reference sequence). The V and J ends lost 0 bases and 10 bases respectively, with 10 bases between them. Here the CDR3 reads CASSLSLGAPQHF. DNA of the CDR3: TGTGCCAGCAGTTTATCGCTGGGGGCCCCCCAGCATTTT.

The rearrangement links TRBV4-1 to TRBJ1-2; D is uncertain. Germline lookup yields CDR1 MGHRA and CDR2 YSYEKL. V was shortened by 0 bases and J by 6 bases, with 8 bases between the two germline ends. The CDR3 is made up of 13 amino acids. The CDR3 region is CASSQDLQNGYTF. The CDR3 DNA reads TGCGCCAGCAGCCAAGATCTACAGAATGGCTACACCTTC.

This clone was seen only a few times. The gene calls are TRBV29-1 and TRBJ2-3; 9 nucleotides agree with TRBD1. Per germline, CDR1 SQVTM and CDR2 ANQGSEA. With 7 bases clipped from V and 2 bases from J, the junction kept 4 bases outside the gene matches. The CDR3 contains 13 residues. The DNA for the CDR3 is TGCAGCGGACAGGGGGGACCCACAGATACGCAGTATTTT. It yields the protein CSGQGGPTDTQYF.

The chain has TRBV6-4 and TRBJ2-2; 8 bases are shared with TRBD2. V shed 6 bases and J 5 bases; nucleotides not matched to a gene: 8. The CDR3 is 15 amino acids. Germline V gene lookup returns CDR1 MRHNA and CDR2 SNTAGT. CDR3 DNA: TGTGCCAGCAGCCTGGATAGCGGGGATACCGGGGAGCTGTTTTTT. It specifies CASSLDSGDTGELFF.

The J gene is TRBJ2-3, the V gene TRBV6-5; no clear D. The CDR3 consists of 16 residues. V was shortened by 4 bases and J by 2 bases, with 16 bases between the two germline ends. Germline CDR1 is MNHEY and CDR2 is SVGAGI. DNA for the CDR3: TGTGCCAGCAGTTCATTACCGTGGACCAACACAGATACGCAGTATTTT. Protein: CASSSLPWTNTDTQYF.

The J gene is TRBJ2-2, the V gene TRBV6-6; no reliable D call. In germline, CDR1 is MNHNY, CDR2 SVGAGI (reference sequence). The CDR3 loop spans 12 amino acids. V was pared by 3 bases and J by 2 bases, with 1 base between. CDR3 nucleotides: TGTGCCAGCAGTTATAACACCGGGGAGCTGTTTTTT. It translates to CASSYNTGELFF.

V is TRBV9 and J is TRBJ2-1; no firm D call. CDR1 is SGDLS and CDR2 is YYNGEE in the germline V gene. The V gene lost 4 bases and the J gene lost 4 bases, with 9 bases spanning the gap. This CDR3 has 13 residues. The CDR3 protein is CASSPWPYNEQFF. The CDR3 DNA follows: TGTGCCAGCAGCCCCTGGCCTTACAATGAGCAGTTCTTC.

The chain recombines TRBV13 with TRBJ2-2, with D perhaps matching TRBD2 (5 bases). The V and J ends lost 0 bases and 0 bases respectively, with 17 bases between them. This CDR3 is 19 amino acids long. The germline gives CDR1 PRHDT, CDR2 FYEKMQ (reference sequence). The CDR3 region is CASSLGGDWTESNTGELFF. The CDR3 DNA sequence: TGTGCCAGCAGCTTAGGCGGGGATTGGACGGAGTCGAACACCGGGGAGCTGTTTTTT.

V gene TRBV5-1 combines with J gene TRBJ2-2; D gene unclear. Germline assignment: CDR1 SGHRS and CDR2 YFSETQ. The CDR3 length is 13 residues. Trimming cost V 0 bases and J 7 bases, with 7 bases left between them. The chain's CDR3 is CASSLARDGELFF. CDR3 sequence (DNA): TGCGCCAGCAGCTTGGCCCGAGACGGGGAGCTGTTTTTT.

The rearrangement uses TRBV5-1 and TRBJ2-5; the match to TRBD1 covers 9 bases. J gave up 4 bases and V 4 bases, and 8 bases lay outside the gene matches. CDR3 length: 15 residues. CDR1 and CDR2 from the germline V gene are SGHRS and YFSETQ. CDR3 amino acids: CASSQDRGAGETQYF. The CDR3 DNA reads TGCGCCAGCAGCCAGGACAGGGGCGCCGGAGAGACCCAGTACTTC. The whole variable domain, remainder taken from reference TRBV5-1 and TRBJ2-5, is KAGVTQTPRYLIKTRGQQVTLSCSPISGHRSVSWYQQTPGQGLQFLFEYFSETQRNKGNFPGRFSGRQFSNSRSEMNVSTLELGDSALYLCASSQDRGAGETQYFGPGTRLLVL.

The rearrangement links TRBV29-1 to TRBJ2-5, with D perhaps TRBD2 (5 bases). Per the germline V gene, CDR1 is SQVTM and CDR2 is ANQGSEA. The ends were cut back, 5 bases at V and 4 bases at J, with 14 bases in the middle. This CDR3 comprises 13 residues. The CDR3 region has the DNA TGCAGCGTTACCGACGGGGAGCGAGAGACCCAGTACTTC. Its translation: CSVTDGERETQYF. The entire variable domain, with the rest obtained from reference TRBV29-1 and TRBJ2-5, is as follows: SAVISQKPSRDICQRGTSLTIQCQVDSQVTMMFWYRQQPGQSLTLIATANQGSEATYESGFVIDKFPISRPNLTFSTLTVSNMSPEDSSIYLCSVTDGERETQYFGPGTRLLVL.

J is TRBJ2-7 and V is TRBV30, with D perhaps given as TRBD1 or TRBD2 (5 bases each). Germline CDR1 GTSNPN, CDR2 SVGIG (reference sequence). Trimming pared 0 bases from V and 2 bases from J, leaving 11 bases between. This CDR3 comprises 14 residues. The CDR3 DNA is TGTGCCTGGAGTGTACGAGGGGCACCCTACGAGCAGTACTTC. This gives the protein CAWSVRGAPYEQYF.

The chain uses TRBV6-1 and TRBJ2-1; the D is unclear. Germline V gene sequence: CDR1 MNHNS, CDR2 SASEGT. This CDR3 has 15 amino acids. V lost 3 bases and J lost 3, with 12 bases in between. The CDR3 nucleotides read TGTGCCAGCAGTGACTCGAAAAGGCACTACAATGAGCAGTTCTTC. Protein product: CASSDSKRHYNEQFF.